These T cell receptor beta chains were read from a single sample in a study of T cells after posttransplantation cyclophosphamide. Libraries were prepared by immunoSEQ multiplex PCR; TCRdb keeps only in-frame clonotypes and omits some of them. The table lists tens of thousands of clones, 92% of them singletons, with around 3% in the top ten. The source material was PBMCs. Receptors were obtained from a woman aged 45-59 years in good health and a related stem cell transplant donor. Both conserved end residues are part of each CDR3. Each record gives: CDR3 protein, CDR3 DNA, CDR3 length, clone size, V gene, J gene, D gene. D genes are given only for firm matches. The size entry is marked missing in some rows and otherwise reads once, few, many or a size class.

cdr3_aa: CASSIDEGSGANVLTF
cdr3_nt: TGTGCCAGTAGTATAGATGAGGGCTCTGGGGCCAACGTCCTGACTTTC
cdr3_length: 16
clone_size: few
v_call: TRBV19
j_call: TRBJ2-6
d_call: .

cdr3_aa: CASSVNRVHGYTF
cdr3_nt: TGTGCCAGCAGCGTAAACCGAGTTCATGGCTACACCTTC
cdr3_length: 13
clone_size: .
v_call: TRBV9
j_call: TRBJ1-2
d_call: .

cdr3_aa: CASSLARGARSNQPQHF
cdr3_nt: TGTGCCAGCAGCTTGGCCAGGGGTGCCCGTAGCAATCAGCCCCAGCATTTT
cdr3_length: 17
clone_size: .
v_call: TRBV5-6
j_call: TRBJ1-5
d_call: .

cdr3_aa: CASSSDNTGELFF
cdr3_nt: TGCGCCAGCAGCTCAGATAACACCGGGGAGCTGTTTTTT
cdr3_length: 13
clone_size: .
v_call: TRBV5-1
j_call: TRBJ2-2
d_call: .

cdr3_aa: CASSLEQGAHEQYF
cdr3_nt: TGCGCCAGCAGCTTGGAACAGGGGGCTCACGAGCAGTACTTC
cdr3_length: 14
clone_size: .
v_call: TRBV5-1
j_call: TRBJ2-7
d_call: TRBD1

cdr3_aa: CASKLAGGLQETQYF
cdr3_nt: TGTGCCAGCAAATTAGCGGGAGGACTCCAAGAGACCCAGTACTTC
cdr3_length: 15
clone_size: .
v_call: TRBV6-6
j_call: TRBJ2-5
d_call: TRBD2

cdr3_aa: CASSELRFTEAFF
cdr3_nt: TGTGCCAGCAGTGAATTGAGGTTCACTGAAGCTTTCTTT
cdr3_length: 13
clone_size: .
v_call: TRBV6-1
j_call: TRBJ1-1
d_call: .

cdr3_aa: CATSRDLVTGDEQYF
cdr3_nt: TGTGCCACCAGCAGAGATCTTGTGACAGGGGACGAGCAGTACTTC
cdr3_length: 15
clone_size: .
v_call: TRBV15
j_call: TRBJ2-7
d_call: TRBD1

cdr3_aa: CASAGPGGGYYEQYF
cdr3_nt: TGTGCTAGTGCCGGCCCAGGCGGGGGCTATTACGAGCAGTACTTC
cdr3_length: 15
clone_size: .
v_call: TRBV12-5
j_call: TRBJ2-7
d_call: .

cdr3_aa: CASSPKNIDPKRETQETQYF
cdr3_nt: TGTGCCAGCAGCCCCAAAAATATAGACCCCAAGCGGGAGACACAAGAGACCCAGTACTTC
cdr3_length: 20
clone_size: .
v_call: TRBV7-3
j_call: TRBJ2-5
d_call: TRBD2

cdr3_aa: CASSRNWDRGGLAEAFF
cdr3_nt: TGTGCCAGCAGCCGGAACTGGGACAGGGGGGGATTGGCTGAAGCTTTCTTT
cdr3_length: 17
clone_size: .
v_call: TRBV7-9
j_call: TRBJ1-1
d_call: TRBD1

cdr3_aa: CASSPSDSHYNEQFF
cdr3_nt: TGTGCCAGCAGCCCCAGTGATAGCCACTACAATGAGCAGTTCTTC
cdr3_length: 15
clone_size: .
v_call: TRBV4-2
j_call: TRBJ2-1
d_call: .

cdr3_aa: CASSLQGRYNEQFF
cdr3_nt: TGTGCCAGCAGCTTACAGGGTCGATACAATGAGCAGTTCTTC
cdr3_length: 14
clone_size: .
v_call: TRBV7-8
j_call: TRBJ2-1
d_call: .

cdr3_aa: CASSSAQRYNSPLHF
cdr3_nt: TGTGCCAGCAGCTCAGCACAGAGATATAATTCACCCCTCCACTTT
cdr3_length: 15
clone_size: .
v_call: TRBV7-9
j_call: TRBJ1-6
d_call: .

cdr3_aa: CARSLSCYEQYF
cdr3_nt: TGTGCCAGAAGCTTGTCGTGCTACGAGCAGTACTTC
cdr3_length: 12
clone_size: .
v_call: TRBV5-3
j_call: TRBJ2-7
d_call: .

cdr3_aa: CASSPVGSTEAFF
cdr3_nt: TGTGCCAGCAGCCCCGTAGGGAGCACTGAAGCTTTCTTT
cdr3_length: 13
clone_size: .
v_call: TRBV5-4
j_call: TRBJ1-1
d_call: .

cdr3_aa: CASSFFGLYEQYF
cdr3_nt: TGTGCCAGCAGCTTCTTTGGCCTCTACGAGCAGTACTTC
cdr3_length: 13
clone_size: .
v_call: TRBV5-4
j_call: TRBJ2-7
d_call: .

cdr3_aa: CASSQDQIQPQHF
cdr3_nt: TGTGCCAGCAGCCAAGATCAGATTCAGCCCCAGCATTTT
cdr3_length: 13
clone_size: .
v_call: TRBV4-2
j_call: TRBJ1-5
d_call: .

cdr3_aa: CASSYRSGLYTYEQYF
cdr3_nt: TGTGCCAGCAGTTACCGCAGCGGACTTTATACCTACGAGCAGTACTTC
cdr3_length: 16
clone_size: .
v_call: TRBV6-5
j_call: TRBJ2-7
d_call: .

cdr3_aa: CASRKLAGGTYEQYF
cdr3_nt: TGTGCCAGCAGGAAACTAGCGGGAGGCACCTACGAGCAGTACTTC
cdr3_length: 15
clone_size: .
v_call: TRBV28
j_call: TRBJ2-7
d_call: TRBD2

cdr3_aa: CASSLLENSYSNQPQHF
cdr3_nt: TGTGCCAGCAGTTTATTGGAGAATTCATATAGCAATCAGCCCCAGCATTTT
cdr3_length: 17
clone_size: .
v_call: TRBV28
j_call: TRBJ1-5
d_call: .

cdr3_aa: CASSHSSLGQGMYYGYTF
cdr3_nt: TGTGCCAGCAGCCATTCATCTCTCGGGCAGGGAATGTACTATGGCTACACCTTC
cdr3_length: 18
clone_size: few
v_call: TRBV14
j_call: TRBJ1-2
d_call: .

cdr3_aa: CASSLEGAADTQYF
cdr3_nt: TGTGCCAGCAGTTTAGAGGGGGCCGCAGATACGCAGTATTTT
cdr3_length: 14
clone_size: .
v_call: TRBV27
j_call: TRBJ2-3
d_call: TRBD1

cdr3_aa: CAISGGRDTNTEAFF
cdr3_nt: TGTGCCATCAGTGGAGGGAGGGACACAAACACTGAAGCTTTCTTT
cdr3_length: 15
clone_size: .
v_call: TRBV10-3
j_call: TRBJ1-1
d_call: .

cdr3_aa: CASSQDPSGRWRETQYF
cdr3_nt: TGTGCCAGCAGCCAAGATCCAAGCGGGAGGTGGAGAGAGACCCAGTACTTC
cdr3_length: 17
clone_size: .
v_call: TRBV14
j_call: TRBJ2-5
d_call: TRBD2

cdr3_aa: CASSQESDRSNYGYTF
cdr3_nt: TGCGCCAGCAGCCAGGAATCGGACAGGAGTAACTATGGCTACACCTTC
cdr3_length: 16
clone_size: .
v_call: TRBV5-1
j_call: TRBJ1-2
d_call: TRBD1

cdr3_aa: CASTNPGTGADEQYF
cdr3_nt: TGCGCCAGCACGAATCCCGGGACAGGGGCCGACGAGCAGTACTTC
cdr3_length: 15
clone_size: .
v_call: TRBV5-1
j_call: TRBJ2-7
d_call: TRBD1

cdr3_aa: CASSLGTDGYTF
cdr3_nt: TGTGCCAGCAGCTTGGGGACAGATGGCTACACCTTC
cdr3_length: 12
clone_size: .
v_call: TRBV5-4
j_call: TRBJ1-2
d_call: .

cdr3_aa: CASSESRTGKGETQYF
cdr3_nt: TGCGCCAGCAGTGAGTCCCGGACAGGGAAAGGAGAGACCCAGTACTTC
cdr3_length: 16
clone_size: .
v_call: TRBV10-1
j_call: TRBJ2-5
d_call: TRBD1

cdr3_aa: CASSLSGNPRPQHF
cdr3_nt: TGTGCCAGCAGTTTGAGCGGGAACCCTCGTCCCCAGCATTTT
cdr3_length: 14
clone_size: once
v_call: TRBV28
j_call: TRBJ1-5
d_call: .

cdr3_aa: CASSRGGRDEQFF
cdr3_nt: TGTGCCAGTAGTCGGGGGGGCCGAGATGAGCAGTTCTTC
cdr3_length: 13
clone_size: .
v_call: TRBV19
j_call: TRBJ2-1
d_call: TRBD2

cdr3_aa: CATSRDRSIQGATF
cdr3_nt: TGTGCCACCAGCAGAGATCGTTCCATACAGGGAGCCACCTTC
cdr3_length: 14
clone_size: .
v_call: TRBV15
j_call: TRBJ1-2
d_call: .

cdr3_aa: CASSPRQGAGGRKSTEAFF
cdr3_nt: TGTGCCAGCTCACCCCGACAGGGAGCCGGCGGGCGGAAAAGCACTGAAGCTTTCTTT
cdr3_length: 19
clone_size: .
v_call: TRBV18
j_call: TRBJ1-1
d_call: TRBD1

cdr3_aa: CASSLGQGAVYEQYF
cdr3_nt: TGTGCCAGCAGCTTAGGTCAGGGGGCGGTCTACGAGCAGTACTTC
cdr3_length: 15
clone_size: .
v_call: TRBV7-6
j_call: TRBJ2-7
d_call: TRBD1

cdr3_aa: CASRLKTGADTQYF
cdr3_nt: TGCGCCAGCAGACTAAAGACAGGGGCAGATACGCAGTATTTT
cdr3_length: 14
clone_size: .
v_call: TRBV5-1
j_call: TRBJ2-3
d_call: TRBD1

cdr3_aa: CASSTRDFALDSGANVLTF
cdr3_nt: TGTGCCAGCAGTACCCGGGACTTTGCTTTGGACTCTGGGGCCAACGTCCTGACTTTC
cdr3_length: 19
clone_size: once
v_call: TRBV28
j_call: TRBJ2-6
d_call: .

cdr3_aa: CASSLALQGLSDNEQFF
cdr3_nt: TGTGCCAGCAGCTTGGCCCTACAGGGCCTTAGCGACAATGAGCAGTTCTTC
cdr3_length: 17
clone_size: .
v_call: TRBV5-5
j_call: TRBJ2-1
d_call: .

cdr3_aa: CASAGTGEWHGNQPQHF
cdr3_nt: TGTGCCAGTGCCGGGACAGGGGAATGGCATGGCAATCAGCCCCAGCATTTT
cdr3_length: 17
clone_size: .
v_call: TRBV19
j_call: TRBJ1-5
d_call: TRBD1

cdr3_aa: CASSYGQTYEQYF
cdr3_nt: TGTGCCAGTAGTTACGGACAGACCTACGAGCAGTACTTC
cdr3_length: 13
clone_size: once
v_call: TRBV19
j_call: TRBJ2-7
d_call: .

cdr3_aa: CASSPSAAGQPQHF
cdr3_nt: TGTGCCAGCAGCCCATCCGCCGCGGGTCAGCCCCAGCATTTT
cdr3_length: 14
clone_size: .
v_call: TRBV11-2
j_call: TRBJ1-5
d_call: .

cdr3_aa: CASSPPGRQPQHF
cdr3_nt: TGTGCCAGCTCACCTCCAGGGAGGCAGCCCCAGCATTTT
cdr3_length: 13
clone_size: .
v_call: TRBV18
j_call: TRBJ1-5
d_call: .

cdr3_aa: CASSSRAGDETQYF
cdr3_nt: TGTGCCAGCAGCTCGCGGGCAGGGGACGAGACCCAGTACTTC
cdr3_length: 14
clone_size: .
v_call: TRBV5-4
j_call: TRBJ2-5
d_call: .

cdr3_aa: CASSSTRLSKDGQPQHF
cdr3_nt: TGTGCCAGCAGTTCTACGCGGTTGTCCAAGGATGGTCAGCCCCAGCATTTT
cdr3_length: 17
clone_size: .
v_call: TRBV27
j_call: TRBJ1-5
d_call: .

cdr3_aa: CASSPPDTNYGYTF
cdr3_nt: TGTGCCAGCTCACCACCGGACACCAACTATGGCTACACCTTC
cdr3_length: 14
clone_size: .
v_call: TRBV18
j_call: TRBJ1-2
d_call: .

cdr3_aa: CASSLDSTGGGTQYF
cdr3_nt: TGTGCCAGCAGCTTGGATTCCACGGGCGGGGGGACCCAGTACTTC
cdr3_length: 15
clone_size: .
v_call: TRBV7-2
j_call: TRBJ2-5
d_call: TRBD2

cdr3_aa: CASSLQRGARGEQFF
cdr3_nt: TGTGCCAGTAGTCTACAGCGGGGGGCCCGCGGGGAGCAGTTCTTC
cdr3_length: 15
clone_size: .
v_call: TRBV19
j_call: TRBJ2-1
d_call: TRBD2

cdr3_aa: CASSPTSGANEQFF
cdr3_nt: TGCGCCAGCAGCCCGACTAGCGGGGCCAATGAGCAGTTCTTC
cdr3_length: 14
clone_size: .
v_call: TRBV5-1
j_call: TRBJ2-1
d_call: TRBD2

cdr3_aa: CASSSYRGGTEAFF
cdr3_nt: TGTGCCAGCAGCTCATACAGGGGGGGCACTGAAGCTTTCTTT
cdr3_length: 14
clone_size: .
v_call: TRBV6-1
j_call: TRBJ1-1
d_call: TRBD1

cdr3_aa: CASRDTGEATEAFF
cdr3_nt: TGCGCCAGCAGGGATACAGGGGAGGCCACTGAAGCTTTCTTT
cdr3_length: 14
clone_size: .
v_call: TRBV5-1
j_call: TRBJ1-1
d_call: TRBD1

cdr3_aa: CASSPGGGDQPQHF
cdr3_nt: TGTGCCAGCTCACCTGGCGGGGGGGATCAGCCCCAGCATTTT
cdr3_length: 14
clone_size: .
v_call: TRBV18
j_call: TRBJ1-5
d_call: .

cdr3_aa: CASSLGAVGGYTF
cdr3_nt: TGTGCCAGCAGTCTAGGGGCTGTTGGGGGCTACACCTTC
cdr3_length: 13
clone_size: .
v_call: TRBV27
j_call: TRBJ1-2
d_call: .

cdr3_aa: CASSSGSEEGGYTF
cdr3_nt: TGCGCCAGCAGCTCCGGGAGCGAGGAGGGTGGCTACACCTTC
cdr3_length: 14
clone_size: .
v_call: TRBV5-1
j_call: TRBJ1-2
d_call: .